This is a list of T cell receptor beta chains from one sample in a study of post-analysis software for immune sequencing data. MiXCR, applied by TCRdb to the PCR reads, yields one record per CDR3 protein. The sample lists fewer than 600,000 distinct CDR3 sequences, around 40% occurring once. What was sequenced was blood. Receptors were obtained from a girl under 18 with multiple sclerosis. Both conserved end residues are part of each CDR3. The D gene is left open where the match is weak. Rows give clone size only sometimes, using once, few, many, or a class for an expanded clone.

TRBV4-1	-	TRBJ2-7	-	TGCGCCAGCAGCCAAGAAGGGCAGGACCACGAGCAGTACTTC	CASSQEGQDHEQYF
TRBV5-1	TRBD2	TRBJ2-1	-	TGCGCCAGCAGCTTGGAGGGCGGGGGTTCTTACAATGAGCAGTTCTTC	CASSLEGGGSYNEQFF
TRBV7-9	TRBD2	TRBJ2-1	-	TGTGCCAGCAGCCCCCTACCTGGACTAGCGGAGAGCTCCTACAATGAGCAGTTCTTC	CASSPLPGLAESSYNEQFF
TRBV20-1	-	TRBJ2-7	-	TGCAGTGCTAGAGAGTCCCGGGCACCCTACAATGAGCAGTACTTC	CSARESRAPYNEQYF
TRBV4-3	-	TRBJ1-2	-	TGCGCCAGCAGCCAAGATTCGGGCAGGCGACCCGGCGGCTACACCTTC	CASSQDSGRRPGGYTF
TRBV7-9	-	TRBJ2-3	few	TGTGCCAGCAGCAACCAAGGGAGTACGCAGTATTTT	CASSNQGSTQYF
TRBV5-1	TRBD1	TRBJ1-4	-	TGCGCCAGCAGCCTGGGGGGACAGATTAATGAAAAACTGTTTTTT	CASSLGGQINEKLFF
TRBV5-1	TRBD1	TRBJ2-3	-	TGCGCCAGCAGCTTTGCGCCCGGGACAGGTAGCACAGATACGCAGTATTTT	CASSFAPGTGSTDTQYF
TRBV25-1	-	TRBJ1-6	once	TGTGCCAGCAGTGAACCGGGTCCGAGGAATTCACCCCTCCACTTT	CASSEPGPRNSPLHF
TRBV5-1	-	TRBJ1-4	-	TGCGCCAGCAGCTTTTCGGACAGTTCGACTAATGAAAAACTGTTTTTT	CASSFSDSSTNEKLFF
TRBV4-1	-	TRBJ2-1	-	TGCGCCAGCAGCCCGAACCCCACCTACAATGAGCAGTTCTTC	CASSPNPTYNEQFF
TRBV20-1	-	TRBJ1-4	-	TGCAGTGCTACTGACAAGAATGAAAAACTGTTTTTT	CSATDKNEKLFF
TRBV20-1	TRBD1	TRBJ2-7	-	TGCAGTGCTCGACAGGGGGCACACGAGCAGTACTTC	CSARQGAHEQYF
TRBV12-3/TRBV12-4	-	TRBJ2-1	-	TGTGCCAGCAGCCCCGTTATCCATGGGCAGTTCTTC	CASSPVIHGQFF
TRBV10-3	-	TRBJ2-5	-	TGTGCCATCAGTGCTGGGGGCTTTCCCGCAGGGACCCAGTACTTC	CAISAGGFPAGTQYF
TRBV27	TRBD2	TRBJ2-1	-	TGTGCCAGCAGTTTAGTTAGTGGTGGACTAGCGGGAGAGGGTGAGCAGTTCTTC	CASSLVSGGLAGEGEQFF
TRBV12-3/TRBV12-4	TRBD1	TRBJ1-2	-	TGTGCCAGCAGGGCCGACAGGGTGGATGGCTACACCTTC	CASRADRVDGYTF
TRBV7-3	-	TRBJ2-1	-	TGTGCCAGCAGCCCCGGGAACAGCGGCTACAATGAGCAGTTCTTC	CASSPGNSGYNEQFF
TRBV24-1	TRBD1	TRBJ1-1	-	TGTGCCACCAGTGCGTCCGGGACAGGGGTCGCAAGGACTGAAGCTTTCTTT	CATSASGTGVARTEAFF
TRBV19	TRBD2	TRBJ2-7	-	TGTGCCAGTAGTATAGGGGACGGCGGGAGGTCCGAGCAGTACTTC	CASSIGDGGRSEQYF
TRBV25-1	TRBD2	TRBJ2-3	-	TGTGCCAGCAGTGCCTTAGCGGGCATGAGGGATACGCAGTATTTT	CASSALAGMRDTQYF
TRBV28	TRBD1	TRBJ2-3	-	TGTACCAGCATGGGGAGACAGGGCGAAGATACGCAGTATTTT	CTSMGRQGEDTQYF
TRBV29-1	TRBD1	TRBJ1-1	-	TGCAGCGTCGACGGGACAGGGTGGAACACTGAAGCTTTCTTT	CSVDGTGWNTEAFF
TRBV3-1	TRBD1	TRBJ1-2	few	TGTGCCAGCAGCCTACTTCCCGGGACAGCTGTTGGCTACACCTTC	CASSLLPGTAVGYTF
TRBV6-1	TRBD2	TRBJ2-3	-	TGTGCCTTGGGCCTAGCGGGAAGCACAGATACGCAGTATTTT	CALGLAGSTDTQYF
TRBV12-3/TRBV12-4	-	TRBJ2-1	-	TGTGCCAGCAGTCTCGCTTCCCTGGGAGCCTCCTACAATGAGCAGTTCTTC	CASSLASLGASYNEQFF
TRBV20-1	TRBD2	TRBJ2-7	-	TGCAGTGCTAACCTAGCGGGAGGGGAGTACGAGCAGTACTTC	CSANLAGGEYEQYF
TRBV20-1	TRBD2	TRBJ2-3	-	TGCAGTGCTCTAGCGGGAACAGATACGCAGTATTTT	CSALAGTDTQYF
TRBV20-1	-	TRBJ2-5	-	TGCAGTGCTAGCGGAGTAAGCGGCCACCAAGAGACCCAGTACTTC	CSASGVSGHQETQYF
TRBV5-1	TRBD1	TRBJ1-4	many	TGCGCCAGCAGCCTCGCAGGGGGCTATGAAAAACTGTTTTTT	CASSLAGGYEKLFF
TRBV6-5	-	TRBJ1-1	-	TGTGCCAGCAGTTATGAGACGGCTACTGAAGCTTTCTTT	CASSYETATEAFF
TRBV25-1	-	TRBJ2-1	once	TGTGCCAGCATTCCCCACCGGGAGCAGTTCTTC	CASIPHREQFF
TRBV24-1	TRBD2	TRBJ2-1	few	TGTGCCACCAGTGCCCTGACTAGCGGGGTCGACAATGAGCAGTTCTTC	CATSALTSGVDNEQFF
TRBV5-1	TRBD1	TRBJ2-7	few	TGCGCCAGCAGCTCGACAGGGGGAGTCTACGAGCAGTACTTC	CASSSTGGVYEQYF
TRBV28	-	TRBJ2-7	-	TGTGCCAGCAAAGGCGTCTGGGAGTCCTACGAGCAGTACTTC	CASKGVWESYEQYF
TRBV20-1	-	TRBJ2-7	-	TGCAGTGCTAGTAGGCAGGAGTCCCCGTCAACCTACGAGCAGTACTTC	CSASRQESPSTYEQYF
TRBV5-1	TRBD1	TRBJ2-7	few	TGCGCCAGCAGCTTGCAGGGGGCCCTCCCGGACGAGCAGTACTTC	CASSLQGALPDEQYF
TRBV5-1	TRBD2	TRBJ2-3	few	TGCGCCAGCACCATCGGGGGACTAGCGAGCGGAGATACGCAGTATTTT	CASTIGGLASGDTQYF
TRBV9	TRBD2	TRBJ2-1	-	TGTGCCAGCAGCCCCGGCGCGGCTAGCGGGACCCATGAGCAGTTCTTC	CASSPGAASGTHEQFF
TRBV20-1	-	TRBJ2-7	few	TGCAGTGCTAGTACCCCCTCACCGGGACGCCTTTCCTACGAGCAGTACTTC	CSASTPSPGRLSYEQYF
TRBV5-6	-	TRBJ2-1	-	TGTGCCAGCAGTTCCCGAAGCTGGGGGATCTACAATGAGCAGTTCTTC	CASSSRSWGIYNEQFF
TRBV29-1	-	TRBJ2-5	-	TGCAGCGTGGAACGTGGGCGGGGAGAGACCCAGTACTTC	CSVERGRGETQYF
TRBV20-1	TRBD2	TRBJ2-1	-	TGCAGTGCTAGAGAAGCGGGAGAAGCGGGAAATGAGCAGTTCTTC	CSAREAGEAGNEQFF
TRBV7-8	TRBD1	TRBJ1-5	-	TGTGCCAGCAGCCTACAACATCCACTTCAGGGGGCCCTTAGCAATCAGCCCCAGCATTTT	CASSLQHPLQGALSNQPQHF
TRBV6-5	-	TRBJ2-5	-	TGTGCCAGCAGTTACTCGCAGGAGACCCAGTACTTC	CASSYSQETQYF
TRBV7-3	TRBD2	TRBJ2-5	many	TGTGCCAGCAGCCCTCGACTAGCGGGAGATGGAGAGACCCAGTACTTC	CASSPRLAGDGETQYF
TRBV12-3/TRBV12-4	TRBD1	TRBJ2-5	-	TGTGCCAGCAGTCTGGGACAGCATCCGCAAGAGACCCAGTACTTC	CASSLGQHPQETQYF